This T cell receptor beta chain is drawn from a study of blood T cells in healthy people across ages. In the study overall: When template switching was applied, about one barcoded beta molecule was captured per two T cells.

This CDR3 is built from 13 residues. The V end lost 1 base, the J end lost 7 bases, and 9 bases lay between the germline ends. Looked up from germline, CDR1 is SGHAT and CDR2 is FQNNGV. It was with a sample-barcoded 5' primer and a J-beta primer mix that a second PCR of roughly 7 to 12 cycles was run. Each TCR beta cDNA got a 12-nucleotide random molecular identifier. One entry per CDR3 protein results from TCRdb running MiXCR on the 5' RACE reads. The table has 1.6 million or so distinct CDR3 sequences, about 35% seen once. The receptor was derived from a young woman in good health. This chain links TRBV11-2 with TRBJ2-3, with D hard to call. Sample: blood. As DNA, the CDR3 is TGTGCCAGCAGCTTAGGATTCGAGAATACGCAGTATTTT. This gives the protein CASSLGFENTQYF.